This TCR beta chain was documented in a study of regulatory T cells in long-lasting Graves disease. Library construction for TCR beta used iRepertoire HTBI primers and Arm-PCR of CDR3 regions. From the multiplex PCR reads, TCRdb called clonotypes with MiXCR, one entry per CDR3 protein. The sample carries approximately 490,000 distinct CDR3 sequences, under 20% recorded once. This sample's time point: newly diagnosed GD, antithyroid drugs for less than 3 months. Extracted PBMC RNA gave rise to the TCR library. Trimming removed 0 bases from V and 6 bases from J; junction bases left unmatched: 3. This CDR3 contains 15 residues. This sample was shared with a second study, whose subject was T cells in Graves' hyperthyroidism and ophthalmopathy.

The sample was peripheral blood mononuclear cells (PBMCs), taken at new diagnosis, from a patient treated with antithyroid drugs. This receptor was identified in a man between 35 and 55 years old with Graves disease. The chain has TRBV12-3 or TRBV12-4 and TRBJ1-5, with 9 bases lining up with TRBD1. CDR3 amino acids: CASSLATGGVQPQHF. CDR3 DNA: TGTGCCAGCAGTTTAGCAACAGGGGGCGTTCAGCCCCAGCATTTT.